These 10 T cell receptor beta chains share one sample of origin, sequenced in a study of CD8+ T cells in alopecia areata. It was cDNA, reverse transcribed from extracted RNA, that served as the sequencing template. The repertoire was sequenced with immunoSEQ multiplex PCR; TCRdb's copy has only in-frame clones and lacks some. The sample records roughly 230,000 clones, roughly 44% being singletons. Treatment reported: oral pan-JAK inhibitor, 5-10 mg twice daily. The specimen was CD4+ T cells sorted from blood, collected at roughly week 38, from a patient treated with tofacitinib. The receptors originated from a human donor with alopecia areata.

The chain employs TRBV9 and TRBJ2-7, with a weak D call TRBD2 (5 bases). The CDR3 extends over 16 amino acids. Trimming left V 4 bases short and J 0 bases short, with 17 bases between. The germline gives CDR1 SGDLS, CDR2 YYNGEE. In nucleotides, the CDR3 is TGTGCCAGCAGCCCTCGGGCTCTCACTAGCTCCTACGAGCAGTACTTC. Amino acid sequence: CASSPRALTSSYEQYF.

J is TRBJ2-1 and V is TRBV11-2, with TRBD2 matching 13 bases. The length of the CDR3 is 14 residues. Germline V CDR1 and CDR2: SGHAT, FQNNGV. With V trimmed by 1 base and J by 9 bases, 0 bases remained unmatched. The CDR3 loop is CASSLGLAGGEQFF. CDR3 DNA sequence: TGTGCCAGCAGCTTAGGACTAGCGGGAGGTGAGCAGTTCTTC.

The rearrangement joins TRBV11-2 to TRBJ1-2; D is perhaps TRBD1 (6 bases). V lost 5 bases and J lost 6, with 16 bases in between. This CDR3 comprises 14 residues. Germline lookup yields CDR1 SGHAT and CDR2 FQNNGV. The chain's CDR3 is CASSLTAGVNGYTF. DNA for the CDR3: TGTGCCAGCAGCCTAACGGCAGGGGTAAATGGCTACACCTTC.

This clone has just a few counts. The chain links TRBV10-3 to TRBJ2-7, with D tentatively TRBD1 (5 bases). V lost 10 bases to trimming and J lost 3 bases, with 19 bases between them. Germline CDR1 is ENHRY and CDR2 is SYGVKD. The CDR3 totals 14 residues. CDR3 loop: CATRSDTVRYEQYF. As DNA, the CDR3 is TGTGCCACACGATCGGACACAGTTCGCTACGAGCAGTACTTC.

This chain joins TRBV15 and TRBJ2-4; 10 bases are shared with TRBD1. CDR1 is LNHNV and CDR2 is YYDKDF in the germline V gene (reference sequence). CDR3 length equals 14 residues. V lost 8 bases, J lost 1 base, and 2 bases stayed unmatched. The CDR3 here is CATGTGAAKNIQYF. The CDR3 region has the DNA TGTGCCACCGGGACAGGGGCGGCCAAAAACATTCAGTACTTC. The entire variable domain, with the rest obtained from reference TRBV15 and TRBJ2-4, is as follows: DAMVIQNPRYQVTQFGKPVTLSCSQTLNHNVMYWYQQKSSQAPKLLFHYYDKDFNNEADTPDNFQSRRPNTSFCFLDIRSPGLGDTAMYLCATGTGAAKNIQYFGAGTRLSVL.

In nucleotides, the CDR3 is TGTGCCAGCAGCTTAGAGGCCCAGGGGCCGCGAAGCGGGGAGCTGTTTTTT. Its protein product is CASSLEAQGPRSGELFF. V is TRBV11-2 and J is TRBJ2-2; maybe TRBD1 (6 bases). The CDR3 has 17 amino acids. Trimming took 0 bases from V and 7 from J, leaving 18 bases between them. Germline lookup yields CDR1 SGHAT and CDR2 FQNNGV.

This rearrangement joins TRBV12-5 to TRBJ1-1, with D possibly TRBD1 on 6 matching bases. CDR3 length equals 13 residues. V was cut by 7 bases and J by 1 base, with 10 bases left in between. CDR1 and CDR2 (germline): LGHNT, FRNRAP. The CDR3 spells CASAMGANTEAFF. The DNA for the CDR3 is TGTGCTAGTGCTATGGGGGCGAACACTGAAGCTTTCTTT.

A remark on this clone: Its ends do not fully match the called genes, so a read error is possible. The chain recombines TRBV30 with TRBJ1-3; D may be TRBD1 (5 bases). CDR1 is GTSNPN and CDR2 is SVGIG in the germline V gene (reference sequence). The CDR3 is 12 amino acids. CDR3 sequence: CAWGHLGDTIYF. The CDR3 coding sequence is TGTGCCTGGGGACACCTTGGAGACACCATATATTTT.

The genes are TRBV25-1 and TRBJ2-3; D is possibly TRBD2 (5 bases). CDR1 and CDR2 (germline): MGHDK, SYGVNS. The V and J ends lost 3 bases and 4 bases respectively, with 14 bases between them. This CDR3 has 15 amino acids. The CDR3 DNA reads TGTGCCAGCAGTGAGACTACCCCCCGGGCAGATACGCAGTATTTT. Residues: CASSETTPRADTQYF.

About this clone itself: This clone may be a read error of a much larger clone one base away. The sample has other DNA sequences that encode this CDR3 too. This chain joins TRBV27 and TRBJ2-1, with no clear D. Looked up from germline, CDR1 is MNHEY and CDR2 is SMNVEV (reference sequence). Between the trimmed V and J ends, which lost 10 bases and 0 bases, there was a span of 4 bases. The CDR3 has 11 residues. The CDR3: CATSSYNEQFF. The CDR3 DNA sequence: TGTGCCACTAGCTCCTACAATGAGCAGTTCTTC.